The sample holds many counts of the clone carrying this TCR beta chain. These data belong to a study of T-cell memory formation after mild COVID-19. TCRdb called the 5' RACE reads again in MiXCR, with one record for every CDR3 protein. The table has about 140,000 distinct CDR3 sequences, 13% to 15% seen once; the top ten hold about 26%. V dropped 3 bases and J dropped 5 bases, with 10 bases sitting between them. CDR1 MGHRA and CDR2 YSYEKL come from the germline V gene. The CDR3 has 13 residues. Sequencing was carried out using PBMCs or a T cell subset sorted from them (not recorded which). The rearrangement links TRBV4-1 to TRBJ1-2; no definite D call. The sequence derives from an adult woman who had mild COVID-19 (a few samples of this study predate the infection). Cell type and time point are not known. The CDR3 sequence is CASSQETAYGYTF. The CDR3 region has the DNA TGCGCCAGCAGCCAGGAGACTGCTTATGGCTACACCTTC.